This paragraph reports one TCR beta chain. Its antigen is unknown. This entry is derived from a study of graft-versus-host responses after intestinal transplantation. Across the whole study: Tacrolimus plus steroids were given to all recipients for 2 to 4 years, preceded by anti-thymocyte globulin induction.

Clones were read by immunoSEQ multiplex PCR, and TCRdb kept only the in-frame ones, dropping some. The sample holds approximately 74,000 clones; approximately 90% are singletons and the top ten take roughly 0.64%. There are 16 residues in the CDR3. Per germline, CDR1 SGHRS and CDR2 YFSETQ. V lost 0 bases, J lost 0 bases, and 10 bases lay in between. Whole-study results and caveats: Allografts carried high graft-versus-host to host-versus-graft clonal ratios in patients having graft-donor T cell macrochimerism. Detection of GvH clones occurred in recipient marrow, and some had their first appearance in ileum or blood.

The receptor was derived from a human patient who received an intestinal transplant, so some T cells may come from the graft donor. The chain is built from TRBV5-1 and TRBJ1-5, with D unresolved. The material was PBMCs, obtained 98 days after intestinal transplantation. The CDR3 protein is CASSLAGTVSNQPQHF. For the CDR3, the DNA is TGCGCCAGCAGCTTGGCCGGAACGGTTAGCAATCAGCCCCAGCATTTT.